The table lists the clone carrying this TCR beta chain with a few counts. What it recognizes is unknown. Germline values: CDR1 LNHDA, CDR2 SQIVND (reference sequence). Between the trimmed V and J ends, which lost 2 bases and 7 bases, there was a span of 14 bases. The CDR3 is 15 amino acids. RNA transcripts were the template for amplifying TCR beta CDR3 regions. HTBI primers were used for first-round RT-PCR of the TCR CDR3. TCRdb re-derived calls from the multiplex PCR reads in MiXCR, one entry per CDR3 protein. The top ten hold less than 8.5% of the sample, which has hundreds of thousands of distinct CDR3 sequences, about 45% seen once. These data are taken from a study of T cells in Graves' hyperthyroidism and ophthalmopathy. Study-level findings and limits: Blood samples included most of the expanded thyroid clonotypes exceeding 0.001. The model made its ophthalmopathy prediction, and onset followed a median around 6.9 months later.

Uncontrolled infection, other autoimmune disease, pregnancy and lactation each barred patients from inclusion. This sequence joins TRBV19 and TRBJ1-4, with no clear D. Sequenced sample: peripheral blood or thyroid tissue (not recorded which). The sequence was obtained from an adult man with Graves' disease, either hyperthyroidism or ophthalmopathy (not recorded which). In nucleotides, the CDR3 is TGTGCCAGTAGTATATCAGTCGCATTCGGTGAAAAACTGTTTTTT. Protein product: CASSISVAFGEKLFF.